A single sample gave rise to the 29 T cell receptor beta chains below, sequenced in a study of blood T cell repertoires in COVID-19. Only in-frame clones appear in the TCRdb table, and some are missing; sequencing was by immunoSEQ multiplex PCR. The table records 200,000 to 300,000 clones, just under 85% of them present only once. Input material: peripheral blood. The source is a man aged 45-65 years with acute or convalescent COVID-19.

J is TRBJ2-2 and V is TRBV19, with TRBD1 matching over 7 bases. The CDR3 is made up of 15 amino acids. Germline V gene lookup returns CDR1 LNHDA and CDR2 SQIVND (reference sequence). The V gene end was trimmed by 10 bases and the J gene end by 3 bases; junction bases not matched to a gene: 11. The CDR3 region is CATKSTGTYTGELFF. CDR3 DNA: TGTGCCACCAAGTCGACAGGGACGTACACCGGGGAGCTGTTTTTT.

Only a few counts were recorded for this clone. The chain is built from TRBV18 and TRBJ1-4; 7 bases map to TRBD1. J lost 8 bases, V lost 2 bases, and 8 bases had no gene match. This CDR3 contains 15 residues. Germline CDR1 and CDR2: KGHSH and LQKENI. This CDR3 reads CASSPKPGTEEKLFF. CDR3 nucleotide sequence: TGTGCCAGCTCACCAAAGCCCGGGACAGAGGAAAAACTGTTTTTT.

This clone was counted once. V and J are TRBV6-5 and TRBJ2-7; 9 bases fit TRBD2. V was clipped by 8 bases and J by 5 bases; unmatched bases: 10. This CDR3 region has 14 residues. Germline assignment: CDR1 MNHEY and CDR2 SVGAGI. The CDR3 reads CASRRGLAGNEQYF. Written as DNA, the CDR3 is TGTGCCAGCCGTCGGGGTCTAGCGGGAAACGAGCAGTACTTC.

This clone was seen just once. The chain couples TRBV19 to TRBJ1-1, with no clear D. The CDR3 is made up of 11 amino acids. CDR1 and CDR2 (germline): LNHDA, SQIVND (reference sequence). Trimming removed 1 base from V and 10 bases from J, with 7 bases in between. CDR3: CASSIGLGAFF. The DNA of the CDR3 is TGTGCCAGTAGTATAGGACTGGGAGCTTTCTTT. The complete variable domain, with remaining parts taken from reference TRBV19 and TRBJ1-1, reads DGGITQSPKYLFRKEGQNVTLSCEQNLNHDAMYWYRQDPGQGLRLIYYSQIVNDFQKGDIAEGYSVSREKKESFPLTVTSAQKNPTAFYLCASSIGLGAFFGQGTRLTVV.

The rearrangement uses TRBV18 and TRBJ1-5; D uncertain. V was pared by 3 bases and J by 4 bases, with 7 bases between. Germline V gene sequence: CDR1 KGHSH, CDR2 LQKENI. CDR3 length equals 13 residues. CDR3 amino acids: CASSPGKNQPQHF. In DNA form, the CDR3 reads TGTGCCAGCTCACCCGGGAAGAATCAGCCCCAGCATTTT.

This clone was seen more than once but under ten times. The chain is built from TRBV19 and TRBJ1-2; 7 bases line up with TRBD1. Germline CDR1 is LNHDA and CDR2 is SQIVND (reference sequence). V lost 4 bases, J lost 3 bases, and 11 bases stayed unmatched. This CDR3 spans 16 amino acids. The CDR3 loop is CASSSLRDRAYYGYTF. The CDR3 region has the DNA TGTGCCAGTAGTAGCCTCCGAGACAGGGCTTACTATGGCTACACCTTC.

The chain joins TRBV2 to TRBJ2-5, with D perhaps matching TRBD1 (6 bases). Trimming removed 7 bases from V and 4 bases from J, with 7 bases in between. The CDR3 covers 11 residues. Per the germline V gene, CDR1 is SNHLY and CDR2 is FYNNEI. The DNA of the CDR3 is TGTGCCAGCAAAGGGGGAGAGACCCAGTACTTC. Protein: CASKGGETQYF.

This chain connects TRBV27 to TRBJ1-5; 7 bases are a match to TRBD1. Germline CDR1 MNHEY, CDR2 SMNVEV (reference sequence). The V segment lost 5 bases and the J segment 6 bases; nucleotides outside the gene matches: 10. CDR3 length: 15 residues. The CDR3 is CASSARQGRRQPQHF. The CDR3 nucleotides read TGTGCCAGCAGTGCACGACAGGGAAGGCGTCAGCCCCAGCATTTT.

This clone was observed a single time. J is TRBJ2-7 and V is TRBV2; tentatively, D is TRBD2 (6 bases). Germline V gene lookup returns CDR1 SNHLY and CDR2 FYNNEI. This CDR3 is built from 13 residues. V was shortened by 6 bases and J by 3 bases, with 12 bases between the two germline ends. This CDR3 reads CASRTSAYYEQYF. Here the CDR3 DNA reads TGTGCCAGCAGGACTAGTGCCTACTACGAGCAGTACTTC.

The J gene is TRBJ1-2, the V gene TRBV5-4; 7 positions agree with TRBD1. Germline CDR1 and CDR2: SGHNT and YYREEE (reference sequence). The trim removed 4 bases at V and 8 bases at J, leaving 11 bases unmatched. The length of the CDR3 is 14 residues. The CDR3, as DNA: TGTGCCAGCAGCCCAGACAGGGAAGCGGAGGGCTACACCTTC. Translating gives CASSPDREAEGYTF.

The chain joins TRBV5-1 to TRBJ1-5, with D unresolved. The CDR3 has 13 amino acids. Germline-derived CDR1 and CDR2 are SGHRS and YFSETQ. V was trimmed by 1 base and J by 2 bases, leaving 4 bases between them. This CDR3 is CASSLIGNQPQHF. Here the CDR3 DNA reads TGCGCCAGCAGCTTGATCGGCAATCAGCCCCAGCATTTT.

V gene TRBV11-2 combines with J gene TRBJ2-1, with D possibly matching TRBD1 (5 bases). The CDR3 has 15 amino acids. V lost 5 bases and J 5 bases, leaving 16 bases between the germline ends. The germline V gene encodes CDR1 SGHAT and CDR2 FQNNGV. This CDR3 is CASSRQSSSHNEQFF. The DNA for the CDR3 is TGTGCCAGCAGCCGACAGTCCTCATCGCACAATGAGCAGTTCTTC.

The gene calls are TRBV7-9 and TRBJ2-3; D unclear. Germline assignment: CDR1 SEHNR and CDR2 FQNEAQ (reference sequence). CDR3 length: 14 amino acids. V lost 7 bases to trimming and J lost 2 bases, with 13 bases between them. This CDR3 reads CASNRLLNTDTQYF. The DNA of the CDR3 is TGTGCCAGCAACCGACTCTTAAACACAGATACGCAGTATTTT.

J is TRBJ2-7 and V is TRBV30, with D unresolved. The CDR3 runs 12 residues. V dropped 3 bases and J dropped 2 bases, with 8 bases sitting between them. Germline CDR1 reads GTSNPN; CDR2 reads SVGIG (reference sequence). The CDR3 loop reads CAWRSLPYEQYF. The CDR3 nucleotides are TGTGCCTGGAGAAGTCTACCCTACGAGCAGTACTTC.

The chain recombines TRBV28 with TRBJ1-1; D may be TRBD1 (6 bases). CDR3 length equals 15 residues. Trimming removed 8 bases from V and 0 bases from J, with 16 bases in between. Germline V gene sequence: CDR1 MDHEN, CDR2 SYDVKM. Written as DNA, the CDR3 is TGTGCCAGCCTGCCGGGGGGCTCGATGAACACTGAAGCTTTCTTT. It is translated as CASLPGGSMNTEAFF.

The V call is TRBV5-5, the J call TRBJ1-4, with 9 bases that match TRBD1. The CDR3 is 15 residues long. J was trimmed by 8 bases and V by 4 bases; bases with no gene match: 9. CDR1 and CDR2 from the germline V gene are SGHKS and YYEKEE (reference sequence). The chain's CDR3 is CASSDPGTGFEKLFF. The CDR3 nucleotides are TGTGCCAGCAGCGACCCGGGGACAGGGTTCGAAAAACTGTTTTTT.

The chain carries TRBV28 and TRBJ1-2; D remains ambiguous. The V gene lost 6 bases and the J gene lost 2 bases, with 4 bases spanning the gap. Per the germline V gene, CDR1 is MDHEN and CDR2 is SYDVKM. The CDR3 runs to 11 residues. The chain's CDR3 is CASSLNYGYTF. The CDR3 DNA sequence: TGTGCCAGCAGCCTAAACTATGGCTACACCTTC.

This sequence joins TRBV6-5 and TRBJ2-3; unclear D gene. There are 12 residues in the CDR3. Germline loops: CDR1 MNHEY, CDR2 SVGAGI. Trimming left V 5 bases short and J 1 base short, with 4 bases between. CDR3 nucleotide sequence: TGTGCCAGCAGTACAGGCACAGATACGCAGTATTTT. Translated: CASSTGTDTQYF.

V gene TRBV6-5 combines with J gene TRBJ1-2, with D hard to call. The germline V gene encodes CDR1 MNHEY and CDR2 SVGAGI. This CDR3 spans 13 amino acids. Between the trimmed V and J ends, which lost 4 bases and 1 base, there was a span of 7 bases. The CDR3 sequence: CASSFRFNYGYTF. DNA of the CDR3: TGTGCCAGCAGTTTCAGGTTTAACTATGGCTACACCTTC.

The count of this clone is one. The chain carries TRBV10-2 and TRBJ1-1; D remains ambiguous. The CDR3 is 14 residues long. V gave up 2 bases and J gave up 6 bases, with 13 bases separating them. Germline-derived CDR1 and CDR2 are WSHSY and SAAADI. This CDR3 is CASSETSGRSEAFF. In DNA form, the CDR3 reads TGCGCCAGCAGTGAGACTTCAGGCCGTTCTGAAGCTTTCTTT.

This chain joins TRBV7-9 and TRBJ1-5; 7 positions match TRBD1. V dropped 5 bases and J dropped 5; count of bases not matched to a gene: 3. There are 13 residues in the CDR3. CDR1 SEHNR and CDR2 FQNEAQ come from the germline V gene (reference sequence). CDR3 region: CASSPQGDQPQHF. In DNA form, the CDR3 reads TGTGCCAGCAGCCCGCAGGGGGATCAGCCCCAGCATTTT.

The rearrangement joins TRBV7-3 to TRBJ2-1; perhaps TRBD2 as D (7 bases). The germline CDR1 and CDR2 sequences are SGHTA and FQGTGA. V dropped 4 bases and J dropped 6 bases, with 16 bases sitting between them. CDR3 length: 15 residues. The CDR3 is CASSWTGGGGNEQFF. The CDR3 DNA sequence: TGTGCCAGCAGCTGGACTGGGGGAGGGGGCAATGAGCAGTTCTTC.

This chain joins TRBV12-3 or TRBV12-4 and TRBJ2-7; the match to TRBD1 covers 10 bases. Trimming at V came to 6 bases and at J to 5 bases, leaving 4 bases not matched to a gene. This CDR3 contains 13 residues. CDR3 DNA: TGTGCCAGCAGCCCGGGACAGGGGAACGAGCAGTACTTC. This sequence encodes CASSPGQGNEQYF.

The chain combines TRBV5-4 with TRBJ2-3, with TRBD2 matching 8 bases. J was trimmed by 1 base and V by 2 bases; bases with no gene match: 0. The CDR3 sequence is 14 residues long. Looked up from germline, CDR1 is SGHNT and CDR2 is YYREEE (reference sequence). The CDR3 DNA reads TGTGCCAGCAGCTTAGCGGGGGGCACAGATACGCAGTATTTT. Protein sequence: CASSLAGGTDTQYF.

This clone was counted only a few times. This sequence joins TRBV24-1 and TRBJ2-3, with D perhaps TRBD1 (6 bases). Germline V gene sequence: CDR1 KGHDR, CDR2 SFDVKD. Trimming removed 3 bases at V and 11 bases at J, with 14 bases between. The CDR3 is made up of 13 amino acids. This chain's CDR3 is CATSDPRGRGQYF. The CDR3 region has the DNA TGTGCCACCAGTGATCCCAGGGGCAGGGGGCAGTATTTT.

This chain uses TRBV4-2 with TRBJ1-1; 7 positions agree with TRBD1. The CDR3 is made up of 15 amino acids. The germline CDR1 and CDR2 sequences are LGHNA and YNFKEQ. V dropped 6 bases and J dropped 7; count of bases not matched to a gene: 14. In nucleotides, the CDR3 is TGTGCCAGCAGGGGGGGTGGAGGGGGCGCGGTTGAAGCTTTCTTT. Its protein product is CASRGGGGGAVEAFF.

The V gene is TRBV27, the J gene TRBJ2-7; 12 nucleotides match TRBD2. The CDR3 spans 13 residues. Germline-derived CDR1 and CDR2 are MNHEY and SMNVEV (reference sequence). The V segment lost 5 bases and the J segment 7 bases; nucleotides outside the gene matches: 3. The CDR3 region is CASSLGTSGEQYF. CDR3 nucleotide sequence: TGTGCCAGCAGTCTGGGGACTAGCGGGGAGCAGTACTTC.

The rearrangement uses TRBV6-5 and TRBJ2-7, with a weak D call TRBD2 (5 bases). V lost 5 bases and J lost 2, with 10 bases in between. Germline CDR1 and CDR2: MNHEY and SVGAGI. This CDR3 region has 13 residues. The DNA for the CDR3 is TGTGCCAGCAGTCCCGGGGATACCTACGAGCAGTACTTC. This sequence encodes CASSPGDTYEQYF.

The rearrangement joins TRBV3-1 (or the pseudogene TRBV3-2) to TRBJ2-3, with D possibly TRBD1 on 6 matching bases. V shed 0 bases and J shed 8 bases, with 15 bases lying between them. The CDR3 is made up of 15 amino acids. CDR1 is LGHDT and CDR2 is YNNKEL in the germline V gene (reference sequence). The CDR3 DNA reads as TGTGCCAGCAGCCAAGAGGCAGGGGAGCGAGTTACGCAGTATTTT. Translation gives CASSQEAGERVTQYF.